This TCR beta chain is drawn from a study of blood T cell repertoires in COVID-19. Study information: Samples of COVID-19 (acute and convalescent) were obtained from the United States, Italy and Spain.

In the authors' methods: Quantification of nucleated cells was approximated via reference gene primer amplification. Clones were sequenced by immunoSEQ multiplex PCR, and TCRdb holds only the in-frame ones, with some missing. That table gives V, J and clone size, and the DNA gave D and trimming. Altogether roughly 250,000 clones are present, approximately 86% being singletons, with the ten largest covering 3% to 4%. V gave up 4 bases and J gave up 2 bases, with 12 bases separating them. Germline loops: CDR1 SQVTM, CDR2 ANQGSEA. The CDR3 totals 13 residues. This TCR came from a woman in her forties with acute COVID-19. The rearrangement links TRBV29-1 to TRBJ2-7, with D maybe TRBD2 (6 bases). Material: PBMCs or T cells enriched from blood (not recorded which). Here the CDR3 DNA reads TGCAGCGTTGGGAGGGGTTTGGCCTACGAGCAGTACTTC. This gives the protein CSVGRGLAYEQYF.